This T cell receptor (beta chain) appears in the sequencing data of a study of Ad26.COV2.S vaccination and SARS-CoV-2 variants. Across the whole study: Intramuscular Ad26.COV2.S doses were given once or twice, 56 days apart.

Findings of the study overall: The breadth of spike-specific CD8+ and CD4+ T cell responses after vaccination was reportedly substantial. Recipients of vaccine and of placebo showed similar breadth of their non-spike TCR repertoires.

Treatment noted: about 20 received Ad26.COV2.S at low or high dose, single or two shots; a few received placebo; per-sample allocation not given. Sampling happened 63 days after the first vaccine or placebo injection. The vaccine antigen was prefusion-stabilized Wuhan SARS-CoV-2 spike. Points on this clone: Antigen unknown.

V was pared by 1 base and J by 9 bases, with 4 bases between. In germline, CDR1 is MDHEN, CDR2 SYDVKM. The CDR3 runs 12 residues. Generated by immunoSEQ multiplex PCR, the TCRdb table keeps only in-frame clones and is missing some. The table has under 500,000 clones, approximately 90% seen once; the top ten hold approximately 1.7%. This specimen was peripheral blood, taken in a trial of Ad26.COV2.S vaccine versus placebo. The origin of this receptor is a person between 18 and 65 years old who received the Ad26.COV2.S COVID-19 vaccine or a placebo. The chain couples TRBV28 to TRBJ1-6; D uncertain. The CDR3 protein is CASSLSGSPLHF. The CDR3 region has the DNA TGTGCCAGCAGTTTATCCGGTTCACCCCTCCACTTT.